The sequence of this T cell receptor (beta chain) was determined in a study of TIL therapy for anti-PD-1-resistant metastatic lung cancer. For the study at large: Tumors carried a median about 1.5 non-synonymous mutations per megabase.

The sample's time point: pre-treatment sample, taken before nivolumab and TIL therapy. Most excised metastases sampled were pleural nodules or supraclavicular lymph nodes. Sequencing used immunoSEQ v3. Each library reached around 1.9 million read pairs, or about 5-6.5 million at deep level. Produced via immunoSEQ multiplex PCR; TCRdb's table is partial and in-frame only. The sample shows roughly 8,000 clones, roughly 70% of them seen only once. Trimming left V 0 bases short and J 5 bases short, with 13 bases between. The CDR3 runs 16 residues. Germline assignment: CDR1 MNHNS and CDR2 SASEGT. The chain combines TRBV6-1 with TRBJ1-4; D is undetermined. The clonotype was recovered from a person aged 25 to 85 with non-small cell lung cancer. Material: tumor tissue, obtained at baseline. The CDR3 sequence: CASSEAAGLPNEKLFF. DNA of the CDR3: TGTGCCAGCAGTGAAGCGGCCGGGCTTCCCAATGAAAAACTGTTTTTT.